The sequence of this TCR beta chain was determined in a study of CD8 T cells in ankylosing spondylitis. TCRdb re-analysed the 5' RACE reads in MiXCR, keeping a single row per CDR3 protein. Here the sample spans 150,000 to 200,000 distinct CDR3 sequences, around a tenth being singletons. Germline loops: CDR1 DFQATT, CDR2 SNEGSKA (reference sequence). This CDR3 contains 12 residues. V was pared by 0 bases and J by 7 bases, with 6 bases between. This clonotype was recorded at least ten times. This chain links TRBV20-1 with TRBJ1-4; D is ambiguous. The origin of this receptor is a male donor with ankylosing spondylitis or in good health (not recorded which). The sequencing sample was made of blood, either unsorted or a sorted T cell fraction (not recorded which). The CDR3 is CSAREIGEKLFF. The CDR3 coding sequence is TGCAGTGCTAGAGAGATTGGTGAAAAACTGTTTTTT.